The rows below give T cell receptor beta chains drawn from one sample of a study of beta chain features in type 1 diabetes. The data were produced by immunoSEQ multiplex PCR, yet TCRdb's version contains in-frame clones alone and is incomplete. Of some 640,000 clones in the sample, 11% to 15% were seen once. Sequenced input: naive CD4+ T cells from blood. The receptors derive from a man younger than 35 with type 1 diabetes. Both conserved end residues are part of each CDR3. The D gene is left open where the match is weak.

>TRBV2|TRBD1
CASRTGTDTQYF
>TRBV5-1|NA
CASGIDSDTEAFF
>TRBV7-9|TRBD1
CASSTNRGDDYQPQHF
>TRBV7-2|NA
CASSQDTISYEQYF
>TRBV30|NA
CAWRIGTSSYNEQFF
>TRBV18|NA
CASSPTELTEAFF
>TRBV7-2|TRBD1
CASSGPGQGLIYGYTF
>TRBV15|NA
CATSNRTGVNTEAFF
>TRBV15|NA
CATSRVGRNYEQYF
>TRBV4-3|TRBD2
CASSQQTTSGGGDTQYF
>TRBV28|TRBD1
CASRAGGGTEAFF
>TRBV7-6|TRBD1
CASSLGTGALDGYTF